The T cell receptor beta chain under discussion was sequenced for a study of cytomegalovirus exposure and HLA in healthy donors. Whole-study results and caveats: Specificity of a few CMV-associated chains for CMV antigens was verified in vitro.

With respect to this clone: Its antigen is still unknown.

Germline assignment: CDR1 GTSNPN and CDR2 SVGIG (reference sequence). Trimming cost V 3 bases and J 2 bases; bases outside gene matches: 7. The CDR3 contains 15 residues. The PCR made use of 60 Vbeta and 13 Jbeta primers. TCRdb's table, derived via immunoSEQ multiplex PCR, lists solely in-frame clones and lacks some. The sample totals over 120,000 clones. The sequenced material came from PBMCs. This rearrangement joins TRBV30 to TRBJ2-1; 7 positions match TRBD1. The source of this sequence is a male donor in good health and CMV-seronegative. The CDR3 DNA reads TGTGCCTGGAGGAAGGGACAGTCCACCTACAATGAGCAGTTCTTC. This encodes CAWRKGQSTYNEQFF.